What follows describes a single T cell receptor (beta chain). Its antigen is as yet unknown. The sample comes from a study of follicular helper T cells after annual influenza vaccination. Study-level background: Across the 2013-2014, 2014-2015 and 2015-2016 vaccination seasons, some subjects were resampled. Study-wide points: Plasmablast frequency change correlated with clonality change in ICOS+CD38+ cTfh. Productive TCRB sequences came from only about 9.5-20% of cells.

Only in-frame clones appear in the TCRdb table, and some are missing; sequencing was by immunoSEQ multiplex PCR. The table shows fewer than 10,000 clones, with 80% to 90% occurring only once. The CDR3 is made up of 14 amino acids. Germline lookup yields CDR1 SGHVS and CDR2 FQNEAQ. The V end was cut by 7 bases, the J end by 1 base, with 10 bases between. As to time point: 2015-2016 season, pre-vaccination. Community-dwelling subjects without influenza vaccination in the prior 6 months were enrolled. Specimen: CXCR5+ CD38- circulating T follicular helper cells from blood, collected on the day of influenza vaccination. Subset noted: circulating Tfh, non-naive CD4+CXCR5+PD-1+ (ICOS+CD38+ or ICOS-CD38-). The clonotype originates from an adult who received the influenza vaccine. This rearrangement joins TRBV7-8 to TRBJ2-2; D uncertain. DNA of the CDR3: TGTGCCAGCACCAAAACAGAGAACACCGGGGAGCTGTTTTTT. Its translation: CASTKTENTGELFF.